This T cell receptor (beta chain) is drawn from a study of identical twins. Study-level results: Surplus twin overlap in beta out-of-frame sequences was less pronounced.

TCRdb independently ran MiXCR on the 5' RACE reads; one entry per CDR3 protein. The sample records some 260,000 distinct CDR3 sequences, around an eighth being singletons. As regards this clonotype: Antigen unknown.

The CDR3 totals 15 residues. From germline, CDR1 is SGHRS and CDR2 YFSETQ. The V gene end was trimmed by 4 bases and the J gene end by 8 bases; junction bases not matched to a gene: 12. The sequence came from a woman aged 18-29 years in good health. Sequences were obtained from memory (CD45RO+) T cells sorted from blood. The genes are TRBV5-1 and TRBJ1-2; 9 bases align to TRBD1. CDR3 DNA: TGCGCCAGCAGCGACCTTACCACAGGGGGCGCCGGCTACACCTTC. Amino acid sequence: CASSDLTTGGAGYTF.